Presented here are 7 T cell receptor beta chains from one specimen sequenced in a study of blood T cell repertoires in COVID-19. Clones were sequenced by immunoSEQ multiplex PCR, and TCRdb holds only the in-frame ones, with some missing. The sample consists of 200,000 to 300,000 clones, around nine tenths of them appearing once. Material: peripheral blood. Every receptor here comes from a man in his forties who had recovered from COVID-19.

The rearrangement joins TRBV5-4 to TRBJ2-7, with 8 bases aligning to TRBD1. This CDR3 comprises 15 residues. The V segment lost 4 bases and the J segment 0 bases; nucleotides outside the gene matches: 6. Germline V lookup: CDR1 SGHNT, CDR2 YYREEE (reference sequence). CDR3 sequence: CASSHRTGSSYEQYF. The CDR3 DNA sequence: TGTGCCAGCAGCCACCGGACAGGGAGCTCCTACGAGCAGTACTTC.

The gene calls are TRBV12-5 and TRBJ2-7; D is possibly TRBD1 (6 bases). CDR3 length: 15 amino acids. Trimming stripped 2 bases from V and 3 bases from J, with 14 bases between. Germline assignment: CDR1 LGHNT and CDR2 FRNRAP. CDR3 residues: CASGLSGGASYEQYF. The CDR3 region has the DNA TGTGCTAGTGGTTTGAGTGGGGGCGCGAGCTACGAGCAGTACTTC.

This chain uses TRBV19 with TRBJ1-5, with 9 bases identical to TRBD1. This CDR3 comprises 15 residues. The J segment lost 3 bases and the V segment lost 5 bases, leaving 5 bases of the junction unmatched. Per germline, CDR1 LNHDA and CDR2 SQIVND (reference sequence). The CDR3 is CASSEGTGSNQPQHF. For the CDR3, the DNA is TGTGCCAGTAGTGAAGGGACAGGGTCCAATCAGCCCCAGCATTTT.

CDR3 DNA: TGTGCCAGCAGCCTCAACGGGGGAAGGGATACGCAGTATTTT. Protein: CASSLNGGRDTQYF. V usage is TRBV7-2 and J usage is TRBJ2-3; perhaps TRBD2 as D (6 bases). V dropped 5 bases and J dropped 6 bases, with 15 bases sitting between them. Germline V gene sequence: CDR1 SGHTA, CDR2 FQGNSA. The CDR3 has 14 amino acids. Variable domain in full (rest from reference TRBV7-2 and TRBJ2-3): GAGVSQSPSNKVTEKGKDVELRCDPISGHTALYWYRQSLGQGLEFLIYFQGNSAPDKSGLPSDRFSAERTGGSVSTLTIQRTQQEDSAVYLCASSLNGGRDTQYFGPGTRLTVL.

This clone was counted a few times. The chain recombines TRBV5-4 with TRBJ1-1; the match to TRBD1 covers 9 bases. Germline CDR1 is SGHNT and CDR2 is YYREEE (reference sequence). The trim removed 2 bases at V and 5 bases at J, leaving 7 bases unmatched. This CDR3 has 15 amino acids. CDR3 coding DNA: TGTGCCAGCAGCTTCCCCCCCGGGACAGGGACTGAAGCTTTCTTT. This sequence encodes CASSFPPGTGTEAFF.

The chain is built from TRBV2 and TRBJ2-5, with a weak D call TRBD2 (6 bases). CDR1 and CDR2 from the germline V gene are SNHLY and FYNNEI. CDR3 length: 13 residues. Trimming shortened V by 3 bases and J by 4 bases, and 9 bases separated the two germline ends. The CDR3 region has the DNA TGTGCCAGCAGTGAGGGGCGGGGAGAGACCCAGTACTTC. Translation gives CASSEGRGETQYF.

CDR3 bases: TGTGCCAGCAGTTACTTACAGGGGGCGGCCTTCGACGAGCAGTACTTC. Protein sequence: CASSYLQGAAFDEQYF. The chain employs TRBV6-2 or TRBV6-3 and TRBJ2-7, with TRBD1 matching 9 bases. Germline V gives CDR1 MNHEY, CDR2 SVGEGT. Trimming removed 1 base from V and 5 bases from J; junction bases left unmatched: 9. This CDR3 comprises 16 residues.